A single sample is the source of the 23 T cell receptor beta chains below, sequenced in a study of cytotoxic CD8 clonotypes in ibrutinib-treated CLL. Profiled with immunoSEQ multiplex PCR; TCRdb holds only in-frame clones, not every one. The top ten clones hold about 5.3% of a sample with about 270,000 clones, roughly 76% of them seen once. The sequencing used PBMCs, collected at disease progression, from a patient treated with ibrutinib. These receptor sequences come from a human donor with chronic lymphocytic leukemia.

V and J are TRBV11-2 and TRBJ2-2; the D is unclear. CDR3 length: 13 amino acids. Germline values: CDR1 SGHAT, CDR2 FQNNGV. The V and J ends lost 3 bases and 6 bases respectively, with 8 bases between them. DNA for the CDR3: TGTGCCAGCAGCTTCTTAACAGCCGGGGAGCTGTTTTTT. Translation: CASSFLTAGELFF. Full variable domain (remainder filled in from reference TRBV11-2 and TRBJ2-2): EAGVAQSPRYKIIEKRQSVAFWCNPISGHATLYWYQQILGQGPKLLIQFQNNGVVDDSQLPKDRFSAERLKGVDSTLKIQPAKLEDSAVYLCASSFLTAGELFFGEGSRLTVL.

This clone appeared once. The V call is TRBV11-2, the J call TRBJ2-5; 8 bases line up with TRBD1. The V and J ends lost 5 bases and 5 bases, in that order; junction bases with no gene match: 7. The CDR3 contains 14 residues. Germline lookup yields CDR1 SGHAT and CDR2 FQNNGV. DNA of the CDR3: TGTGCCAGCAGCCCTACAGGGGGACGGGAGACCCAGTACTTC. It translates to CASSPTGGRETQYF.

V gene TRBV5-5 combines with J gene TRBJ1-4, with 7 bases fitting TRBD1. Germline CDR1 is SGHKS and CDR2 is YYEKEE (reference sequence). The CDR3 is 19 residues long. Trimming at V came to 5 bases and at J to 0 bases, leaving 16 bases not matched to a gene. CDR3 sequence reads: CASRTRPGQLIATNEKLFF. In DNA, the CDR3 is TGTGCCAGCAGGACTCGACCGGGACAGTTAATTGCAACTAATGAAAAACTGTTTTTT.

The genes are TRBV18 and TRBJ1-5; D is unclear. V gave up 2 bases and J gave up 3 bases, with 11 bases separating them. There are 15 residues in the CDR3. The germline V gene encodes CDR1 KGHSH and CDR2 LQKENI. Written as DNA, the CDR3 is TGTGCCAGCTCACCAGGAATAAACCACAATCAGCCCCAGCATTTT. Translation gives CASSPGINHNQPQHF.

This sequence joins TRBV7-8 and TRBJ1-6; maybe TRBD1 (5 bases). Germline CDR1 reads SGHVS; CDR2 reads FQNEAQ. With 4 bases removed from V and 0 bases from J, the gap between germline ends came to 19 bases. The CDR3 length is 19 residues. The CDR3 coding sequence is TGTGCCAGCAGCTCGGGCGTATCAGGCAGGGACTCCTATAATTCACCCCTCCACTTT. It specifies CASSSGVSGRDSYNSPLHF.

The chain carries TRBV19 and TRBJ1-2, with D perhaps matching TRBD1 (6 bases). The CDR3 has 16 residues. V lost 2 bases and J 4 bases, leaving 17 bases between the germline ends. Germline V gene data show CDR1 as LNHDA and CDR2 as SQIVND (reference sequence). This chain's CDR3 is CASSIIVGRGGYGYTF. In DNA form, the CDR3 reads TGTGCCAGTAGTATAATAGTCGGCAGGGGCGGCTATGGCTACACCTTC.

The chain has TRBV2 and TRBJ2-2, with a possible D match to TRBD2 (5 bases). Looked up from germline, CDR1 is SNHLY and CDR2 is FYNNEI. Trimming took off 5 bases at V and 11 bases at J, with 21 bases between the two ends. CDR3 length: 15 amino acids. The CDR3 loop reads CASSPRVAVSGELFF. CDR3 nucleotide sequence: TGTGCCAGCAGTCCGCGGGTAGCTGTATCAGGAGAGCTGTTTTTT.

The chain uses TRBV9 and TRBJ1-5; D unclear. V was trimmed by 0 bases and J by 0 bases, leaving 7 bases between them. From germline, CDR1 is SGDLS and CDR2 YYNGEE. This CDR3 is built from 15 residues. CDR3 sequence: CASSVGGNSNQPQHF. As DNA, the CDR3 is TGTGCCAGCAGCGTAGGGGGTAATAGCAATCAGCCCCAGCATTTT.

Turning to this clone: One end of the junction does not line up with germline, which may come from a read error. This chain joins TRBV6-5 and TRBJ1-5; D might be TRBD1 (5 bases). Germline CDR1 reads MNHEY; CDR2 reads SVGAGI. The CDR3 totals 12 residues. The CDR3 spells CACRQRNQPQHF. CDR3 bases: TGTGCCTGCAGACAGCGCAATCAGCCCCAGCATTTT.

V and J are TRBV5-1 and TRBJ2-3; TRBD2 matches at 13 bases. With V trimmed by 1 base and J by 2 bases, 13 bases remained unmatched. The CDR3 extends over 20 amino acids. CDR1 SGHRS and CDR2 YFSETQ come from the germline V gene. CDR3 DNA: TGCGCCAGCAGCTTGAACCCCCTCCCCGGACTAGCGGGAGACACAGATACGCAGTATTTT. Translated, it gives CASSLNPLPGLAGDTDTQYF.

This clone was detected a few times. V and J are TRBV29-1 and TRBJ1-2; D might be TRBD1 (6 bases). Trimming took 4 bases from V and 6 from J, leaving 9 bases between them. The CDR3 consists of 11 residues. Germline V gene sequence: CDR1 SQVTM, CDR2 ANQGSEA. CDR3 DNA sequence: TGCAGCGTTGGGGGGGCGGATGGCTACACCTTC. Its translation is CSVGGADGYTF.

The chain links TRBV19 to TRBJ1-2; D unclear. The CDR3 extends over 15 amino acids. Germline CDR1 and CDR2: LNHDA and SQIVND (reference sequence). Trimming cost V 2 bases and J 0 bases, with 10 bases left between them. CDR3 residues: CASSIKLGANYGYTF. CDR3 DNA: TGTGCCAGTAGTATAAAACTGGGAGCTAACTATGGCTACACCTTC.

The CDR3, as DNA: TGCGCCAGCAGTGAGTCGTACCACCCCTACGAGCAGTACTTC. Amino acids: CASSESYHPYEQYF. This chain connects TRBV10-2 to TRBJ2-7; D not certain. The CDR3 length is 14 residues. CDR1 and CDR2 (germline): WSHSY, SAAADI. Deletions cut 0 bases from V and 2 bases from J, with 8 bases between.

The chain couples TRBV2 to TRBJ2-7, with D unclear. From germline, CDR1 is SNHLY and CDR2 FYNNEI. Trimming pared 4 bases from V and 0 bases from J, leaving 7 bases between. The CDR3 length is 13 residues. The CDR3 DNA reads TGTGCCAGCAGTGCTTACTCCTCCTACGAGCAGTACTTC. The encoded protein is CASSAYSSYEQYF. Full variable domain (missing parts from reference TRBV2 and TRBJ2-7): EPEVTQTPSHQVTQMGQEVILRCVPISNHLYFYWYRQILGQKVEFLVSFYNNEISEKSEIFDDQFSVERPDGSNFTLKIRSTKLEDSAMYFCASSAYSSYEQYFGPGTRLTVT.

The J gene is TRBJ2-1, the V gene TRBV15; D gene unclear. The CDR3 is 14 residues long. V was pared by 3 bases and J by 0 bases, with 6 bases between. Germline loops: CDR1 LNHNV, CDR2 YYDKDF (reference sequence). CDR3: CATSRRYSYNEQFF. In DNA, the CDR3 is TGTGCCACCAGCAGGCGTTACTCCTACAATGAGCAGTTCTTC.

The rearrangement uses TRBV27 and TRBJ2-7, with D uncertain. Germline assignment: CDR1 MNHEY and CDR2 SMNVEV (reference sequence). The CDR3 loop spans 11 amino acids. Trimming removed 5 bases at V and 2 bases at J, with 4 bases between. CDR3 DNA: TGTGCCAGCAGTACCACCTACGAGCAGTACTTC. It is translated as CASSTTYEQYF.

This clone was counted ten times or more. This sequence joins TRBV10-3 and TRBJ2-7, with TRBD1 matching 7 bases. This CDR3 comprises 14 residues. V shed 0 bases, J shed 3 bases, and the junction held 2 bases outside the gene matches. Germline CDR1 ENHRY, CDR2 SYGVKD. The CDR3 protein is CAISESTGSYEQYF. CDR3 sequence (DNA): TGTGCCATCAGTGAGTCGACAGGGAGCTACGAGCAGTACTTC.

Points on this clone: Germline and junction disagree at one end, which may indicate a read error. The same CDR3 can be traced to other DNA sequences in this sample. The chain recombines TRBV2 with TRBJ1-5; no clear D gene. The CDR3 loop spans 13 amino acids. Germline V gene data show CDR1 as SNHLY and CDR2 as FYNNEI. The CDR3 spells CASSEGEYQPQHF. In DNA form, the CDR3 reads TGCGCCAGCAGTGAGGGAGAATATCAGCCCCAGCATTTT.

This sequence joins TRBV7-6 and TRBJ1-2; weak D call: TRBD1 (5 bases). Germline V gives CDR1 SGHVS, CDR2 FNYEAQ. Trimming removed 5 bases at V and 1 base at J, with 11 bases between. The CDR3 has 14 amino acids. The CDR3 here is CASSPFDSNYGYTF. CDR3 bases: TGTGCCAGCAGCCCCTTTGACAGTAACTATGGCTACACCTTC.

The chain carries TRBV18 and TRBJ2-4, with D possibly being TRBD2 (6 bases). The germline gives CDR1 KGHSH, CDR2 LQKENI. The length of the CDR3 is 15 residues. V lost 0 bases and J 0 bases, leaving 6 bases between the germline ends. The CDR3 loop is CASSPPGGAKNIQYF. The CDR3 nucleotides are TGTGCCAGCTCACCACCGGGGGGAGCCAAAAACATTCAGTACTTC.

The chain links TRBV7-6 to TRBJ2-1; 7 bases are a match to TRBD1. V gave up 5 bases and J gave up 4 bases; unmatched junction bases: 11. This CDR3 has 16 residues. The germline V gene encodes CDR1 SGHVS and CDR2 FNYEAQ. This CDR3 is CASSTNRDSLYNEQFF. CDR3 DNA sequence: TGTGCCAGCAGCACAAACCGGGACAGCCTTTACAATGAGCAGTTCTTC.

The chain joins TRBV2 to TRBJ2-1, with TRBD2 matching over 10 bases. Germline V gives CDR1 SNHLY, CDR2 FYNNEI. V was clipped by 6 bases and J by 7 bases; unmatched bases: 6. The CDR3 runs 14 residues. The CDR3 nucleotides are TGTGCCAGCAGCTACAGACTAGCGGGTAATGAGCAGTTCTTC. As protein: CASSYRLAGNEQFF.

J is TRBJ1-5 and V is TRBV19; TRBD1 is a possible D gene (5 bases). Per germline, CDR1 LNHDA and CDR2 SQIVND (reference sequence). CDR3 length equals 13 residues. The V end lost 3 bases, the J end lost 6 bases, and 9 bases lay between the germline ends. Here the CDR3 DNA reads TGTGCCAGTAGTATTGAACAGGCTCAGCCCCAGCATTTT. Translating gives CASSIEQAQPQHF.